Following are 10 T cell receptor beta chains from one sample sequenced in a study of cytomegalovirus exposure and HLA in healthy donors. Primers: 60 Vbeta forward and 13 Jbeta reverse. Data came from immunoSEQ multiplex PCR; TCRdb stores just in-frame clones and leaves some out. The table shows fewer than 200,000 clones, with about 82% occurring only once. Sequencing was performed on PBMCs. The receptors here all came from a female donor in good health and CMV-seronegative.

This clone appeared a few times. The CDR3 loop reads CASSLGLVYNEQFF. In DNA, the CDR3 is TGTGCCAGCAGCTTAGGGCTAGTCTACAATGAGCAGTTCTTC. The chain is built from TRBV11-3 and TRBJ2-1; unclear D gene. The V gene's germline CDR1 is SGHNT and CDR2 YENEEA. The ends were cut back, 1 base at V and 3 bases at J, with 7 bases in the middle. The CDR3 sequence is 14 residues long.

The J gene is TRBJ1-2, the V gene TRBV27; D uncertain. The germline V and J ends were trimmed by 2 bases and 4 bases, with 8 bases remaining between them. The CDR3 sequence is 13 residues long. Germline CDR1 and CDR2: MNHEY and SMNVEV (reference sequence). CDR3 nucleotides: TGTGCCAGCAGTTTACAAGAGGGCTATGGCTACACCTTC. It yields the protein CASSLQEGYGYTF.

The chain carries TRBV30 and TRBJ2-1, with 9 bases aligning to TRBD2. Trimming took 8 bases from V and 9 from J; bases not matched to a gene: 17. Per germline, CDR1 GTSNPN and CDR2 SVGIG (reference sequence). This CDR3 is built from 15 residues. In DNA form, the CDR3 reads TGTGCCGCCCCCGAGAGGCGGGGGGGCTCGGGTGAGCAGTTCTTC. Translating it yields CAAPERRGGSGEQFF.

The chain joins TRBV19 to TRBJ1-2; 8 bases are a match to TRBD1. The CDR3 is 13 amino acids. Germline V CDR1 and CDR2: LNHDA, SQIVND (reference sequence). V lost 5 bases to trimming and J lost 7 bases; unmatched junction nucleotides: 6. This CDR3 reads CASSWRDRSGYTF. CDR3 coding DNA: TGTGCCAGTAGTTGGAGGGACAGGTCTGGCTACACCTTC.

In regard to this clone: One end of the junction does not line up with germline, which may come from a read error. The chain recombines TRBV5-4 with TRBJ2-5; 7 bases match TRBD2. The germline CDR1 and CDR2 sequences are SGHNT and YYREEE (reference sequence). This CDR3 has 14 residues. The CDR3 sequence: CASSFGGFGETQYF. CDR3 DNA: TGTGCCAGCAGCTTCGGGGGGTTCGGGGAGACCCAATACTTC.

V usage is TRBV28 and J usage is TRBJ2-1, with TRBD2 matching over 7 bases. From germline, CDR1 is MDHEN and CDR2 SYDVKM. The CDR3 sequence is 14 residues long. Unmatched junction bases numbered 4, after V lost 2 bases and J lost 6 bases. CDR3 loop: CASSLSGRVNEQFF. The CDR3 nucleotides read TGTGCCAGCAGTTTAAGTGGGAGGGTCAATGAGCAGTTCTTC.

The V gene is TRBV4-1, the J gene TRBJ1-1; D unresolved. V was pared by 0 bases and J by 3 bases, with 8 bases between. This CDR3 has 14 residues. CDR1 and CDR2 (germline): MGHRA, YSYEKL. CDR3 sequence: CASSQERMYTEAFF. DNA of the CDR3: TGCGCCAGCAGCCAAGAGCGAATGTACACTGAAGCTTTCTTT.

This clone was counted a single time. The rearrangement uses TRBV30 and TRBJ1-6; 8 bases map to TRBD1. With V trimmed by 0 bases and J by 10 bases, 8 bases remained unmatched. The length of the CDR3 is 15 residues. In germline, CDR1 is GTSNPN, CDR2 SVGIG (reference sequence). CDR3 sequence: CAWSVPDRERSPLHF. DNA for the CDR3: TGTGCCTGGAGTGTCCCGGACAGGGAAAGATCACCCCTCCACTTT.

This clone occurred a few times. The CDR3 sequence is CASSIRDSGNTIYF. CDR3 sequence (DNA): TGTGCCAGTAGTATCCGGGACAGCGGAAACACCATATATTTT. This chain joins TRBV19 and TRBJ1-3; 7 bases line up with TRBD1. V lost 3 bases, J lost 4 bases, and 3 bases stayed unmatched. The V gene's germline CDR1 is LNHDA and CDR2 SQIVND (reference sequence). This CDR3 has 14 amino acids.

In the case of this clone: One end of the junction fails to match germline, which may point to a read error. The CDR3 loop reads CATSRSNQPQHF. DNA for the CDR3: TGTGCCACCAGTCGGAGCAATCAGCCCCAGCATTTT. The V call is TRBV28, the J call TRBJ1-5; D remains ambiguous. The CDR3 spans 12 residues. The germline gives CDR1 MDHEN, CDR2 SYDVKM.